These 20 T cell receptor beta chains were all obtained from the same sample, sequenced in a study of control samples from healthy donors and cancer patients. Produced via immunoSEQ multiplex PCR; TCRdb's table is partial and in-frame only. The table includes around 140,000 clones, roughly 90% detected once. The material sequenced was PBMCs. These receptors were collected from a man aged 50 to 59 with head and neck cancer.

The J gene is TRBJ1-5, the V gene TRBV18; the D gene is possibly TRBD1 (6 bases). In germline, CDR1 is KGHSH, CDR2 LQKENI. The CDR3 consists of 13 residues. Deletions cut 6 bases from V and 4 bases from J, with 10 bases between. The CDR3 DNA reads as TGTGCCAGCTCCGGACAGTCAAATCAGCCCCAGCATTTT. Amino acid sequence: CASSGQSNQPQHF.

This clone has only a few counts. The chain recombines TRBV5-6 with TRBJ2-1; TRBD2 matches 11 bases. Trimming cost V 3 bases and J 2 bases; bases outside gene matches: 4. Germline CDR1 is SGHDT and CDR2 is YYEEEE. CDR3 length: 16 residues. CDR3 nucleotides: TGTGCCAGCAGCTCGAGACTAGCGGGAACCTACAATGAGCAGTTCTTC. This codes for CASSSRLAGTYNEQFF.

This clone was recorded a few times. The identical CDR3 is also encoded by other nucleotide sequences in the sample. The genes are TRBV28 and TRBJ1-1, with 8 nucleotides matching TRBD1. Trimming at V came to 3 bases and at J to 1 base, leaving 4 bases not matched to a gene. The CDR3 loop spans 15 amino acids. In germline, CDR1 is MDHEN, CDR2 SYDVKM. CDR3 sequence reads: CASSFSGQGNTEAFF. The CDR3 DNA sequence: TGTGCCAGCAGTTTTTCCGGACAGGGGAACACTGAAGCTTTCTTT.

CDR3 sequence: CASSLVRLNNEQFF. The CDR3 coding sequence is TGCGCCAGCAGCTTGGTTCGGCTAAACAATGAGCAGTTCTTC. V gene TRBV5-1 combines with J gene TRBJ2-1, with D unresolved. The CDR3 has 14 residues. Between the trimmed V and J ends, which lost 0 bases and 5 bases, there was a span of 9 bases. The germline V gene encodes CDR1 SGHRS and CDR2 YFSETQ.

The chain combines TRBV15 with TRBJ2-5; D uncertain. Trimming cost V 0 bases and J 4 bases, with 15 bases left between them. Germline V gene lookup returns CDR1 LNHNV and CDR2 YYDKDF (reference sequence). The CDR3 covers 16 residues. The CDR3 loop is CATSRDGHPGRETQYF. The DNA of the CDR3 is TGTGCCACCAGCAGAGATGGGCATCCGGGTAGAGAGACCCAGTACTTC.

The chain combines TRBV11-3 with TRBJ2-1; 9 bases are a match to TRBD1. J gave up 7 bases and V 4 bases, and 11 bases lay outside the gene matches. The CDR3 covers 16 residues. Germline V gene lookup returns CDR1 SGHNT and CDR2 YENEEA. CDR3 bases: TGTGCCAGCAGCTATCCGGGACAGGGAGGTCAGAATGAGCAGTTCTTC. Amino acid sequence: CASSYPGQGGQNEQFF. The variable domain in full, completed from reference TRBV11-3 and TRBJ2-1, reads EAGVVQSPRYKIIEKKQPVAFWCNPISGHNTLYWYLQNLGQGPELLIRYENEEAVDDSQLPKDRFSAERLKGVDSTLKIQPAELGDSAVYLCASSYPGQGGQNEQFFGPGTRLTVL.

The V call is TRBV10-3, the J call TRBJ2-3; possibly TRBD2 for D (6 bases). CDR1 is ENHRY and CDR2 is SYGVKD in the germline V gene. V was clipped by 6 bases and J by 5 bases, with 21 bases between them. The CDR3 contains 16 residues. The CDR3 DNA sequence: TGTGCCATCAGCCCTTCTAGCGTTACTGTGGGAGATACGCAGTATTTT. This translates into CAISPSSVTVGDTQYF.

The chain couples TRBV5-8 to TRBJ2-1; tentatively, D is TRBD2 (5 bases). The germline V and J ends were trimmed by 2 bases and 5 bases, with 8 bases remaining between them. CDR3 length: 13 residues. Germline loops: CDR1 SGHTS, CDR2 YDEGEE. The CDR3: CASSLGLDNEQFF. CDR3 sequence (DNA): TGTGCCAGCAGCTTAGGACTGGACAATGAGCAGTTCTTC.

The chain joins TRBV12-3 or TRBV12-4 to TRBJ2-5, with a weak D call TRBD2 (6 bases). Trimming removed 7 bases at V and 5 bases at J, with 14 bases between. The length of the CDR3 is 13 residues. The DNA for the CDR3 is TGTGCCAGCACCCCGGGGGACGGGGAGACCCAGTACTTC. It encodes CASTPGDGETQYF.

The chain couples TRBV5-1 to TRBJ1-5; a weak D match, TRBD1 (5 bases). The germline V and J ends were trimmed by 5 bases and 4 bases, with 16 bases remaining between them. This CDR3 has 15 residues. CDR1 and CDR2 (germline): SGHRS, YFSETQ. The CDR3 loop reads CASSLGGQTNQPQHF. CDR3 DNA sequence: TGCGCCAGCAGTCTTGGGGGTCAGACAAATCAGCCCCAGCATTTT.

The V and J genes are TRBV6-9 and TRBJ1-3; unclear D gene. Germline CDR1 MNHGY, CDR2 SVAAGI. With 8 bases removed from V and 0 bases from J, the gap between germline ends came to 5 bases. The CDR3 length is 12 residues. The CDR3 here is CASEFSGNTIYF. The CDR3 DNA is TGTGCCAGCGAATTCTCTGGAAACACCATATATTTT.

The J gene is TRBJ2-2, the V gene TRBV14; D remains ambiguous. The V end was cut by 6 bases, the J end by 4 bases, with 9 bases between. There are 13 residues in the CDR3. Germline V gene sequence: CDR1 SGHDN, CDR2 FVKESK. For the CDR3, the DNA is TGTGCCAGCAGTATCGTCCTCACCGGGGAGCTGTTTTTT. Translating it yields CASSIVLTGELFF. Full variable domain (missing parts from reference TRBV14 and TRBJ2-2): EAGVTQFPSHSVIEKGQTVTLRCDPISGHDNLYWYRRVMGKEIKFLLHFVKESKQDESGMPNNRFLAERTGGTYSTLKVQPAELEDSGVYFCASSIVLTGELFFGEGSRLTVL.

This chain connects TRBV28 to TRBJ1-1; D gene unclear. The CDR3 sequence is 13 residues long. V was pared by 6 bases and J by 0 bases, with 8 bases between. Germline CDR1 MDHEN, CDR2 SYDVKM. The CDR3 protein is CASSYGVNTEAFF. The DNA for the CDR3 is TGTGCCAGCAGCTACGGTGTGAACACTGAAGCTTTCTTT.

The rearrangement joins TRBV2 to TRBJ1-5; 8 bases line up with TRBD1. V lost 7 bases, J lost 6 bases, and 11 bases stayed unmatched. The CDR3 length is 15 residues. CDR1 is SNHLY and CDR2 is FYNNEI in the germline V gene. This CDR3 is CASTRGQGIGQPQHF. For the CDR3, the DNA is TGTGCCAGCACCCGCGGACAGGGAATAGGTCAGCCCCAGCATTTT.

The chain recombines TRBV6-5 with TRBJ1-4, with D maybe TRBD1 (6 bases). The CDR3 consists of 15 residues. Per germline, CDR1 MNHEY and CDR2 SVGAGI. Trimming left V 6 bases short and J 4 bases short, with 15 bases between. CDR3 protein: CASSRTGQNNEKLFF. The CDR3 nucleotides read TGTGCCAGCAGCCGAACCGGACAGAATAATGAAAAACTGTTTTTT.

The chain uses TRBV29-1 and TRBJ1-2; possibly TRBD1 for D (6 bases). Looked up from germline, CDR1 is SQVTM and CDR2 is ANQGSEA. The CDR3 runs to 14 residues. Trimming cost V 7 bases and J 0 bases, with 15 bases left between them. CDR3 DNA: TGCAGCGCCGGGGGCAGGGGACCTAACTATGGCTACACCTTC. The encoded protein is CSAGGRGPNYGYTF.

Only one count was recorded for this clone. The chain is built from TRBV7-9 and TRBJ2-5; 8 bases map to TRBD2. This CDR3 spans 17 amino acids. V was clipped by 2 bases and J by 1 base; unmatched bases: 9. CDR1 is SEHNR and CDR2 is FQNEAQ in the germline V gene (reference sequence). CDR3 amino acids: CASSLTASGRIQETQYF. CDR3 bases: TGTGCCAGCAGCTTAACGGCTAGCGGGCGGATCCAAGAGACCCAGTACTTC.

The V gene is TRBV7-2, the J gene TRBJ2-1; D ambiguous. Trimming left V 2 bases short and J 0 bases short, with 8 bases between. Germline V CDR1 and CDR2: SGHTA, FQGNSA. The CDR3 is 15 amino acids. The CDR3 DNA reads TGTGCCAGCAGCTTACAGTCGGGCTCCTACAATGAGCAGTTCTTC. It translates to CASSLQSGSYNEQFF.

The rearrangement joins TRBV19 to TRBJ1-1; D is unresolved. The CDR3 contains 11 residues. V was clipped by 1 base and J by 8 bases, with 5 bases between them. Germline assignment: CDR1 LNHDA and CDR2 SQIVND (reference sequence). CDR3 in amino acids: CASSIVGEAFF. CDR3 bases: TGTGCCAGTAGTATAGTAGGAGAAGCTTTCTTT.

The rearrangement joins TRBV6-5 to TRBJ1-1, with 9 bases that match TRBD1. The CDR3 runs to 15 residues. The germline V gene has CDR1 MNHEY and CDR2 SVGAGI. The trim removed 0 bases at V and 4 bases at J, leaving 3 bases unmatched. The CDR3, as DNA: TGTGCCAGCAGTTACTCGACAGGGGGAGGCACTGAAGCTTTCTTT. Translating it yields CASSYSTGGGTEAFF.